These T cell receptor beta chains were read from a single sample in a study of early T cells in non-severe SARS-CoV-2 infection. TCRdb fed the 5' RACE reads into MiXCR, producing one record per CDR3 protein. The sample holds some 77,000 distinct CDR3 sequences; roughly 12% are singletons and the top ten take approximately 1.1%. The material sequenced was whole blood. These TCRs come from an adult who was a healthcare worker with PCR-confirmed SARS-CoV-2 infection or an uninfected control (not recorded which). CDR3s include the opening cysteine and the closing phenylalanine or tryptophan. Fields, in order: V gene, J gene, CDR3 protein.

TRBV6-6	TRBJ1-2	CASSYTGQGMVGYTF
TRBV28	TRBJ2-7	CASSLRGEGYEQYF
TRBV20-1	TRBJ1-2	CSARVGSANYGYTF
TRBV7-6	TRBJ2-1	CASSPGGSWTSDNEQFF
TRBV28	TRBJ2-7	CASQLGRQGSSEQYF
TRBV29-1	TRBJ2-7	CSAQGGSYEQYF
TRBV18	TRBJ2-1	CASSSREGRNYNEQFF
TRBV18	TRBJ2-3	CASSPWRGGKETDTQYF
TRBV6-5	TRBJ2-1	CASSSSGGPYNEQFF
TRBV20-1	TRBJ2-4	CSAPLPLAGAPQYF
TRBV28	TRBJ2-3	CASSRGQVLTDTQYF
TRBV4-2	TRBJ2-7	CASSQQSLVREQYF
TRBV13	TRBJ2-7	CASSPSSSYEQYF
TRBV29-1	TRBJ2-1	CSASQDRGHNEQFF
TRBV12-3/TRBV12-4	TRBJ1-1	CASSLQGDTEAFF
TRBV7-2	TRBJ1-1	CASSLVFSANTEAFF
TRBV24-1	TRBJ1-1	CATSDGTRLAGAFF
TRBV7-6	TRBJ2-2	CASSFPRGLTGELFF
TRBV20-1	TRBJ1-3	CSAVTGAGGNTIYF
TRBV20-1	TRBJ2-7	CSASSLAGYEQYF
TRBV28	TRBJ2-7	CASSSPWDRNEQYF
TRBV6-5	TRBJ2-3	CASSYDPTDTQYF
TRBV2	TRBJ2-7	CASSVRSGLPGEQYF
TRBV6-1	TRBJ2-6	CATLDLKSGANVLTF
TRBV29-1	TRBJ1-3	CSALSGNTIYF
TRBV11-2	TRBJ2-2	CASSEGVYTGELFF
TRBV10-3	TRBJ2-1	CAISEAGASYNEQFF
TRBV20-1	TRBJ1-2	CSARGRVGALSYGYTF
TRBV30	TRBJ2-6	CAWIGGKSGTGMFAGANVLTF
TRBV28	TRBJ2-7	CASSYGEVEQYF
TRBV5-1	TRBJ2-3	CASSLGPGARGTDTQYF
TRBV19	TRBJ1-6	CASSRQGLNSPLHF
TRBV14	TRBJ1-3	CASSPFRGGVLTGNTIYF
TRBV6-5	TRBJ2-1	CASSSRRREPYNEQFF
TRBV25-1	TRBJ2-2	CASQGVGAGELFF
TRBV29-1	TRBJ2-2	CSATGGLNTGELFF
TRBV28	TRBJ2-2	CASSPTDSGELFF
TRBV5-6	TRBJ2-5	CASSAAGASQETQYF
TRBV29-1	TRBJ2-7	CSARHLGDEQYF
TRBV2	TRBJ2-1	CASRGLNRGSRDEQFF
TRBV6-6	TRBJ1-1	CASSYFRREDTEAFF
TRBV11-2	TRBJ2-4	CASSRVSDKNIQYF
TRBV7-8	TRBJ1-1	CASSLQGNTEAFF
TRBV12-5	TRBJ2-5	CASGPPTAETQYF
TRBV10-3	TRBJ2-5	CAISEPPQETQYF
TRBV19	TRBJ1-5	CASSVRPRGDQPQHF
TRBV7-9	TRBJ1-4	CASSLSVLGEKLFF
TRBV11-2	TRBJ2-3	CASSRTTDTQYF
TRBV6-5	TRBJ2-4	CASSKELGAKNIQYF
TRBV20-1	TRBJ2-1	CSARDPPSGGSSYNEQFF
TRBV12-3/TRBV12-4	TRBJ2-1	CASNMGLANEQFF